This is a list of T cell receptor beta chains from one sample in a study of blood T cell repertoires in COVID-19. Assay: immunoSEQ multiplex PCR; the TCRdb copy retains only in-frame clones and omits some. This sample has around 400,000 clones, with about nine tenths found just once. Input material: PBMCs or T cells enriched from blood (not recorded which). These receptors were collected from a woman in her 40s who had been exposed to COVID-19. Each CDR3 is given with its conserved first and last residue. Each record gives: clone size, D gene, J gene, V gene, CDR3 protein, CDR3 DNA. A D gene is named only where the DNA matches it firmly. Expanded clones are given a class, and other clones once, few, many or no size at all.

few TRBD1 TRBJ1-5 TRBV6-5 CASSSQGAAQQPQHF TGTGCCAGCAGTTCCCAGGGGGCTGCTCAGCAGCCCCAGCATTTT
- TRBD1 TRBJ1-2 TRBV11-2 CASSSGTGRGYTF TGTGCCAGCAGCTCCGGGACAGGGAGAGGCTACACCTTC
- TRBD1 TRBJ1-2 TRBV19 CATPSTGTANYGYTF TGTGCAACACCCTCGACCGGGACAGCTAACTATGGCTACACCTTC
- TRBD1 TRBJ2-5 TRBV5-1 CASSLGLQGEETQYF TGCGCCAGCAGCTTGGGGCTACAGGGGGAAGAGACCCAGTACTTC
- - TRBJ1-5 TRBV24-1 CATSDPGGSQHF TGTGCCACCAGTGACCCAGGTGGATCCCAGCATTTT
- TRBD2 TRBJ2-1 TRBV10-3 CAIRGLADNEQFF TGTGCCATCAGGGGACTAGCGGACAATGAGCAGTTCTTC
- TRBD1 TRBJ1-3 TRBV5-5 CASSARDRGGNTIYF TGTGCCAGCAGCGCTCGGGACAGGGGAGGAAACACCATATATTTT
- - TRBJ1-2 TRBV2 CASSAAVNYGYTF TGTGCCAGCAGTGCCGCAGTTAACTATGGCTACACCTTC
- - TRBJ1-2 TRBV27 CASSSLQGTKGYTF TGTGCCAGCAGTTCATTACAGGGAACGAAGGGCTACACCTTC
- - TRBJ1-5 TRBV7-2 CASSSQGGFNQPQHF TGTGCCAGCAGCTCACAGGGCGGATTTAATCAGCCCCAGCATTTT
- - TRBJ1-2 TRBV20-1 CSASAGTLEGYTF TGCAGTGCTAGTGCCGGGACTCTCGAGGGCTACACCTTC
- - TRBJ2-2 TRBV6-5 CASKGAGNTGELFF TGTGCCAGCAAAGGGGCCGGGAACACCGGGGAGCTGTTTTTT
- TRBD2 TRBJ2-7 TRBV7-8 CASAPAGGPYEQYF TGTGCCAGCGCCCCTGCGGGGGGACCCTACGAGCAGTACTTC
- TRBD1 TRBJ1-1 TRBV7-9 CASSLRLHRDSNTEAFF TGTGCCAGCAGCTTAAGACTCCACCGGGACAGCAACACTGAAGCTTTCTTT
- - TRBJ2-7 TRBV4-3 CASSQDMASRSYEQYF TGCGCCAGCAGCCAAGATATGGCTAGCAGGTCCTACGAGCAGTACTTC
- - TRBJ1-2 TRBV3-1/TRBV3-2 CASSQGATGNYGYTF TGTGCCAGCAGCCAAGGCGCGACAGGAAACTATGGCTACACCTTC
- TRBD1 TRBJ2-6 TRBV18 CASSPQGTARSGANVLTF TGTGCCAGCTCACCACAAGGGACAGCCCGCTCTGGGGCCAACGTCCTGACTTTC
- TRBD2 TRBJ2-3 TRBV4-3 CASSQGGLAGEPQYF TGCGCCAGCAGCCAGGGGGGACTAGCGGGAGAGCCGCAGTATTTT
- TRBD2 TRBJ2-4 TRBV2 CASSVATSGGTLAKNIQYF TGTGCCAGCAGTGTCGCGACTAGCGGGGGAACGCTAGCCAAAAACATTCAGTACTTC
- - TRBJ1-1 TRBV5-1 CASMAEGSRTEAFF TGCGCCAGCATGGCCGAAGGGAGTCGCACTGAAGCTTTCTTT
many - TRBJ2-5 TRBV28 CASSRRGLAVYQETQYF TGTGCCAGCAGCCGGCGTGGCCTAGCTGTGTACCAAGAGACCCAGTACTTC
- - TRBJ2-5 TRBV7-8 CASSPYPGGRGETQYF TGTGCCAGCAGCCCCTATCCCGGGGGTCGGGGGGAGACCCAGTACTTC
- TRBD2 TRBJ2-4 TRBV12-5 CASGLTSGTSGRLNIQYF TGTGCTAGTGGTTTGACGTCAGGGACTAGCGGGAGGTTAAACATTCAGTACTTC
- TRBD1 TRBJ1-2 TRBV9 CASSVNTGVGGYTF TGTGCCAGCAGCGTCAACACAGGGGTTGGTGGCTACACCTTC
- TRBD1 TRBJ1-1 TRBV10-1 CASSVSGTGGTEAFF TGCGCCAGCAGTGTGTCCGGGACAGGGGGCACTGAAGCTTTCTTT
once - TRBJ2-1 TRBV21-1 CASSKALRLADEQFF TGTGCCAGCAGCAAAGCCCTCCGACTAGCGGATGAGCAGTTCTTC
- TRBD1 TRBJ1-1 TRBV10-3 CAIRSDRGQEAFF TGTGCCATCAGATCAGACAGGGGGCAGGAAGCTTTCTTT
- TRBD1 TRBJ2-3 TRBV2 CASSVDRVGDTQYF TGTGCCAGCAGTGTTGACAGGGTAGGAGATACGCAGTATTTT
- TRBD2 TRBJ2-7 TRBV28 CASSLWGWKGGRASYEQYF TGTGCCAGCAGTTTATGGGGGTGGAAGGGCGGGAGGGCCTCCTACGAGCAGTACTTC
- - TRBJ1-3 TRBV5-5 CASSLPGWDTIYF TGTGCCAGCAGCTTACCCGGGTGGGACACCATATATTTT
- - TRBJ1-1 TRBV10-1 CASRFRENTEAFF TGCGCCAGCAGGTTCAGGGAGAACACTGAAGCTTTCTTT
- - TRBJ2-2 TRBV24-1 CATRSAGELFF TGTGCCACCAGGTCCGCCGGGGAGCTGTTTTTT
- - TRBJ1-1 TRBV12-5 CASGLSFNTEAFF TGTGCTAGTGGTTTATCATTTAACACTGAAGCTTTCTTT
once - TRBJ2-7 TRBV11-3 CASSRRLPYEQYF TGTGCCAGCAGCAGAAGACTTCCCTACGAGCAGTACTTC
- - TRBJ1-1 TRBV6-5 CASEGENTEAFF TGTGCCAGCGAGGGGGAGAACACTGAAGCTTTCTTT
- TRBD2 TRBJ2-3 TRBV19 CASRGRGGAGGLADTQYF TGTGCCAGTCGGGGTCGCGGGGGGGCCGGGGGACTTGCAGATACGCAGTATTTT
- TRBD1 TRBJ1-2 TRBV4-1 CASSQLDRGPYGYTF TGCGCCAGCAGCCAACTGGACAGGGGGCCCTATGGCTACACCTTC
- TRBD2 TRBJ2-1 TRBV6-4 CASSDAGGSNEQFF TGTGCCAGCAGTGACGCGGGAGGGTCGAATGAGCAGTTCTTC
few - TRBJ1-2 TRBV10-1 CASSESGRGNGYTF TGCGCCAGCAGTGAATCCGGCAGGGGAAATGGCTACACCTTC
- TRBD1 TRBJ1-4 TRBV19 CASSTQGASNEKLFF TGTGCCAGTAGTACACAGGGGGCGAGTAATGAAAAACTGTTTTTT
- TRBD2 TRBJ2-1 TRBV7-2 CASSPRAKILAGDNEQFF TGTGCCAGCAGCCCACGCGCCAAAATACTAGCGGGAGACAATGAGCAGTTCTTC
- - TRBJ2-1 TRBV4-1 CASSQEIIAYNEQFF TGCGCCAGCAGCCAAGAAATCATAGCTTACAATGAGCAGTTCTTC
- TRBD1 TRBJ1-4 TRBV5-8 CASSRDSQLNEKLFF TGTGCCAGCAGCAGGGACAGCCAGCTGAATGAAAAACTGTTTTTT